The 5 T cell receptor beta chains reported below all come from one sample, sequenced in a study of Ad26.COV2.S vaccination and SARS-CoV-2 variants. Clones were sequenced by immunoSEQ multiplex PCR, and TCRdb holds only the in-frame ones, with some missing. The sample yields fewer than 400,000 clones, approximately 87% seen once. Treatment reported: some 20 received Ad26.COV2.S at low or high dose, single or two shots; about 5 received placebo; per-sample allocation not given. Collection of the samples took place on day 63 after the first injection of vaccine or placebo. Source: peripheral blood, taken in a trial of Ad26.COV2.S vaccine versus placebo. These receptors originate from a person aged 18 to 59 who received the Ad26.COV2.S COVID-19 vaccine or a placebo.

The J gene is TRBJ2-3, the V gene TRBV5-1, with D perhaps given as TRBD1 or TRBD2 (5 bases each). V lost 4 bases and J lost 2, with 11 bases in between. Germline values: CDR1 SGHRS, CDR2 YFSETQ. CDR3 size: 14 residues. The CDR3 loop reads CASSGGRNTDTQYF. In DNA form, the CDR3 reads TGCGCCAGCAGCGGGGGACGGAACACAGATACGCAGTATTTT.

This clone was detected a few times. The same CDR3 is also encoded by other DNA sequences in this sample. The chain uses TRBV7-2 and TRBJ1-1, with no clear D. This CDR3 is built from 13 residues. Per the germline V gene, CDR1 is SGHTA and CDR2 is FQGNSA. Trimming took 1 base from V and 1 from J, leaving 4 bases between them. The DNA for the CDR3 is TGTGCCAGCAGCTTAGGGCGGAACACTGAAGCTTTCTTT. The encoded protein is CASSLGRNTEAFF.

V usage is TRBV11-3 and J usage is TRBJ2-7; no firm D call. The CDR3 covers 13 residues. The germline V and J ends were trimmed by 0 bases and 11 bases, with 14 bases remaining between them. Per the germline V gene, CDR1 is SGHNT and CDR2 is YENEEA. The chain's CDR3 is CASSLDRAAQKYV. The CDR3 DNA follows: TGTGCCAGCAGCTTAGATCGGGCGGCCCAAAAGTACGTC.

The genes are TRBV29-1 and TRBJ2-3; D remains ambiguous. The CDR3 runs 10 residues. Germline loops: CDR1 SQVTM, CDR2 ANQGSEA. Trimming took 8 bases from V and 0 from J, leaving 3 bases between them. Here the CDR3 DNA reads TGCAGCATAAGCACAGATACGCAGTATTTT. This sequence encodes CSISTDTQYF.

The rearrangement uses TRBV28 and TRBJ1-5; no firm D call. The CDR3 loop spans 14 amino acids. Germline V gives CDR1 MDHEN, CDR2 SYDVKM. The ends were cut back, 2 bases at V and 3 bases at J, with 8 bases in the middle. CDR3 nucleotide sequence: TGTGCCAGCAGTTTAGAACAGTACAATCAGCCCCAGCATTTT. Amino acids: CASSLEQYNQPQHF.